Sequencing of this T cell receptor beta chain was carried out in a study of Ad26.COV2.S vaccination and SARS-CoV-2 variants. Study overall: Administration of Ad26.COV2.S was intramuscular, either once or twice 56 days apart.

Treatment in this sample: 19 received Ad26.COV2.S at low or high dose, single or two shots; about 5 received placebo; per-sample allocation not given. Following the first vaccine or placebo injection, samples were taken on day 63. Adults aged 18-55 years in Boston included the donor. General observations from the study: Non-spike TCR breadth did not differ much between vaccine and placebo recipients. Ad26.COV2.S recipients had broader spike-specific TCRs (P = 0.0014).

This table comes from immunoSEQ multiplex PCR, and its TCRdb copy is limited to in-frame clones, with some not included. The table records roughly 380,000 clones, 85% of them present only once. This clone was seen once. Its antigen is unknown. The CDR3 has 11 residues. The V end was cut by 6 bases, the J end by 7 bases, with 9 bases between. This receptor was obtained from a person aged 18-60 years who received the Ad26.COV2.S COVID-19 vaccine or a placebo. The sequences come from peripheral blood, collected in a trial of Ad26.COV2.S vaccine versus placebo. The chain couples TRBV12-3 or TRBV12-4 to TRBJ1-1; D not certain. This chain's CDR3 is CASSQWVEAFF. CDR3 DNA sequence: TGTGCCAGCAGCCAATGGGTTGAAGCTTTCTTT.